The 5 T cell receptor beta chains below all came from one sample that was sequenced in a study of shared clonotypes between healthy human individuals. Profiled with immunoSEQ multiplex PCR; TCRdb holds only in-frame clones, not every one. This sample has under 2,500,000 clones; approximately 94% occur once, and the top ten carry 0.13%. Sequencing input: naive CD4+ T cells sorted from blood. Subset given: CD45RA+ positively selected. These receptors all come from a man aged 18 to 30 in good health.

This chain joins TRBV28 and TRBJ1-5, with a possible D match to TRBD1 (5 bases). This CDR3 is 12 amino acids long. The V gene's germline CDR1 is MDHEN and CDR2 SYDVKM. V lost 5 bases to trimming and J lost 7 bases, with 9 bases between them. The CDR3 here is CASSTQVQPQHF. In DNA form, the CDR3 reads TGTGCCAGCAGTACACAGGTACAGCCCCAGCATTTT.

The rearrangement links TRBV6-6 to TRBJ2-7, with D perhaps TRBD2 (6 bases). CDR1 and CDR2 from the germline V gene are MNHNY and SVGAGI (reference sequence). The V end lost 2 bases, the J end lost 7 bases, and 12 bases lay between the germline ends. This CDR3 has 13 residues. As DNA, the CDR3 is TGTGCCAGCAGTTACACCGGGACTGGGGAGCAGTACTTC. Its protein is CASSYTGTGEQYF.

The rearrangement uses TRBV6-1 and TRBJ1-1; 8 bases line up with TRBD1. Germline CDR1 and CDR2: MNHNS and SASEGT. Trimming removed 5 bases from V and 0 bases from J; junction bases left unmatched: 5. This CDR3 contains 15 residues. As DNA, the CDR3 is TGTGCCAGCAGTTCCCGACAGGGGCTGAACACTGAAGCTTTCTTT. Its translation: CASSSRQGLNTEAFF.

This sequence joins TRBV7-2 and TRBJ1-3; D perhaps matches TRBD1 (6 bases). V was cut by 1 base and J by 7 bases, with 20 bases left in between. Germline CDR1 and CDR2: SGHTA and FQGNSA. The CDR3 is 17 amino acids. The DNA for the CDR3 is TGTGCCAGCAGCTTAGAGGGCCCTCACAGGGTGCGGAACACCATATATTTT. Protein product: CASSLEGPHRVRNTIYF.

The chain recombines TRBV7-2 with TRBJ2-1; TRBD1 is a possible D gene (6 bases). V dropped 5 bases and J dropped 6 bases, with 17 bases sitting between them. This CDR3 has 15 residues. The germline V gene encodes CDR1 SGHTA and CDR2 FQGNSA. CDR3 in DNA: TGTGCCAGCAGCCAACAGGGTCTTTACCGCAATGAGCAGTTCTTC. This codes for CASSQQGLYRNEQFF.